The clone carrying this T cell receptor (beta chain) was counted between two and nine times. Its antigen is not identified. This sample stems from a study of early T cells in non-severe SARS-CoV-2 infection. General study findings and limits: The matching step, a VDJdb search, favored anti-spike CD8 responses and missed private and CD4 specificities.

In the library, individual cDNA molecules carried attached unique molecular identifiers. TCRdb ran MiXCR on the 5' RACE reads and lists one entry per CDR3 protein. Altogether tens of thousands of distinct CDR3 sequences are present, 15% to 20% being singletons, with the ten largest covering approximately 8.4%. Germline CDR1 SQVTM, CDR2 ANQGSEA. CDR3 size: 11 residues. Sample: whole blood, taken at baseline. The chain employs TRBV29-1 and TRBJ2-1; D perhaps matches TRBD2 (6 bases). The receptor comes from an adult who was a healthcare worker with PCR-confirmed SARS-CoV-2 infection or an uninfected control (not recorded which). CDR3 sequence reads: CRAGSYNEQFF. The CDR3 coding sequence is TGCCGCGCGGGATCCTACAATGAGCAGTTCTTC.